These T cell receptor beta chains were read from a single sample in a study of CD8 T cells in ankylosing spondylitis. TCRdb reanalysed the 5' RACE reads using MiXCR and keeps one entry per CDR3 protein. The data contain around 890,000 distinct CDR3 sequences, approximately 10% of them singletons. The specimen was blood, either unsorted or a sorted T cell fraction (not recorded which). Source of these receptors: a male donor with ankylosing spondylitis. Both conserved end residues are part of each CDR3. A D gene is named only where the DNA matches it firmly. The size of a clone is reported for some rows only, either as once, few or many, or as a class for expanded clones.

J gene	clone size	V gene	D gene	CDR3 DNA	CDR3 protein
TRBJ2-1	few	TRBV4-2	TRBD2	TGTGCCAGCAGCCAAGATCTACTAGCGGGGGAAGACGAGCAGTTCTTC	CASSQDLLAGEDEQFF
TRBJ2-5	-	TRBV5-1	-	TGCGCCAGCAGATACCCTCAAGAGACCCAGTACTTC	CASRYPQETQYF
TRBJ2-7	few	TRBV7-9	-	TGTGCCAGCAGCTTAGCCTCGAAAGTCTCCTACGAGCAGTACTTC	CASSLASKVSYEQYF
TRBJ2-3	few	TRBV10-3	-	TGTGCCATCAGTGATCGTGCCGCGGGAAAAGGAGATACGCAGTATTTT	CAISDRAAGKGDTQYF
TRBJ1-1	-	TRBV24-1	TRBD1	TGTGCCACCAGTGACCTGACAGGGTACGAAGCTTTCTTT	CATSDLTGYEAFF
TRBJ1-4	-	TRBV7-9	TRBD1	TGTGCCAGCAGCAGGACAGGGTTAAGTGAAAAACTGTTTTTT	CASSRTGLSEKLFF
TRBJ1-5	-	TRBV20-1	-	TGCAGTGCGGTAGTGGGAAATAATCAGCCCCAGCATTTT	CSAVVGNNQPQHF
TRBJ2-1	many	TRBV7-2	-	TGTGCCAGCAGCTACCAATGGTCTCAGTTCTTC	CASSYQWSQFF
TRBJ2-5	-	TRBV5-1	TRBD2	TGCGCCAGCAGCCCCGGGACTAGCGGACCGTACCAAGAGACCCAGTACTTC	CASSPGTSGPYQETQYF
TRBJ2-5	few	TRBV6-6	-	TGTGCCAGCAGTTACTCGATCAGGGGTGGGGAGACCCAGTACTTC	CASSYSIRGGETQYF
TRBJ2-1	many	TRBV6-2/TRBV6-3	TRBD2	TGTGCCAGCAGTTTTACTAGCGGGATCTTGTCGGGTCTACAGTTCTTC	CASSFTSGILSGLQFF
TRBJ2-2	many	TRBV7-2	-	TGTGCCAGCACCCGTCCCGGGAACACCGGGGAGCTGTTTTTT	CASTRPGNTGELFF
TRBJ1-1	-	TRBV7-8	-	TGTGCCAGCAGCTCAGGTTGGGCCCTGGCGGCGGGGGCTTTCTTT	CASSSGWALAAGAFF
TRBJ1-2	few	TRBV14	-	TGTGCCAGCAGCCAAGGGACCGACAACCGAGGCTACACCTTC	CASSQGTDNRGYTF
TRBJ2-5	-	TRBV9	-	TGTGCCAGCAGCACCACCGGACCCAGTGGGACCCAGTACTTC	CASSTTGPSGTQYF
TRBJ1-1	-	TRBV5-1	-	TGCGCCAGCAGCCGCGGACAATTAGTCGGTACTGAAGCTTTCTTT	CASSRGQLVGTEAFF
TRBJ2-2	few	TRBV11-3	TRBD2	TGTGCCAGCAGCCGGGGGGGCCGACTCACCGGGGAGCTGTTTTTT	CASSRGGRLTGELFF
TRBJ1-6	many	TRBV20-1	-	TGCAGTGCTAGGCGGGATATAACGGATTCACCCCTCCACTTT	CSARRDITDSPLHF
TRBJ2-1	few	TRBV28	-	TGTGCCAGCAGTGGGTGGGGCGAGCAGTTCTTC	CASSGWGEQFF
TRBJ2-7	few	TRBV18	-	TGTGCCAGCTCACCACTTGAGGAGTACGGCGAGCAGTACTTC	CASSPLEEYGEQYF
TRBJ1-5	many	TRBV7-2	TRBD1	TGTGCCAGCAGCCAGAGGACAGGGCGCAATCAGCCCCAGCATTTT	CASSQRTGRNQPQHF
TRBJ2-1	many	TRBV28	TRBD1	TGTGCCAGCATAACCCGGGACAGTAATGAGCAGTTCTTC	CASITRDSNEQFF
TRBJ2-1	once	TRBV27	TRBD1	TGTGCCAGCATCGTCACGGGGACAGGAAGGGATGAGCAGTTCTTC	CASIVTGTGRDEQFF
TRBJ1-6	many	TRBV5-1	TRBD1	TGCGCCAGCAGCTTAGGACAGGCAGGCTCACCCCTCCACTTT	CASSLGQAGSPLHF
TRBJ2-1	-	TRBV6-1	TRBD1	TGTGCCAGCAGTCGGGACAGCTTCAATGAGCAGTTCTTC	CASSRDSFNEQFF
TRBJ2-3	few	TRBV20-1	-	TGCAGTGCTCCGGGCTCCTCCCCAGATACGCAGTATTTT	CSAPGSSPDTQYF
TRBJ2-6	once	TRBV30	-	TGTGCCCAACCAGGGGCCTCTGGGGCCAACGTCCTGACTTTC	CAQPGASGANVLTF
TRBJ2-7	-	TRBV20-1	TRBD2	TGCAGTGCCGACGGGACTAGCGGGAGCGGGTACGAGCAGTACTTC	CSADGTSGSGYEQYF
TRBJ1-5	few	TRBV6-2/TRBV6-3	-	TGTGCCAGCAGCCCTGCGAAGGGGGGCAATCAGCCCCAGCATTTT	CASSPAKGGNQPQHF
TRBJ2-5	-	TRBV15	-	TGTGCCACCAGCTTAGGAGTAGCGGCCCCTCAAGAGACCCAGTACTTC	CATSLGVAAPQETQYF
TRBJ2-7	few	TRBV20-1	-	TGCAGTGCTAGAGAGCGGCTCGAGCAGTACTTC	CSARERLEQYF
TRBJ2-5	-	TRBV7-2	-	TGTGCCAGCAGCTTAGCGGGCCGGGTGGAACAAGGGGCCCAGTACTTC	CASSLAGRVEQGAQYF
TRBJ2-7	many	TRBV6-2/TRBV6-3	-	TGTGCCAGCAGTTCCTCGGGACAAACGCTATACGAGCAGTACTTC	CASSSSGQTLYEQYF
TRBJ2-3	few	TRBV4-2	TRBD2	TGTGCCAGCAGCCAAGGTCGCGAGGGACTAGCGGGGACAGATACGCAGTATTTT	CASSQGREGLAGTDTQYF
TRBJ2-3	-	TRBV5-1	-	TGCGCCAGCAGCTTTTCGGCGGAAGGTACAGATACGCAGTATTTT	CASSFSAEGTDTQYF
TRBJ2-7	-	TRBV20-1	-	TGCAGTGCTAGGGGGAGCTTCGGACCGGATTACGAGCAGTACTTC	CSARGSFGPDYEQYF
TRBJ1-3	few	TRBV9	TRBD1	TGTGCCAGCAGCCTCGACAGGGACTCTGGAAACACCATATATTTT	CASSLDRDSGNTIYF
TRBJ2-7	few	TRBV5-1	-	TGCGCCAGCAGCTTGGGAGTCTCAGGAGGGGAGCAGTACTTC	CASSLGVSGGEQYF
TRBJ2-5	-	TRBV2	TRBD2	TGTGCCATCAAAACAACTAGCGTGAAAGAGACCCAGTACTTC	CAIKTTSVKETQYF
TRBJ2-7	-	TRBV30	-	TGTGCCTGGAGTAACGGAGGGGCGTACTACGAGCAGTACTTC	CAWSNGGAYYEQYF
TRBJ2-2	-	TRBV4-3	TRBD2	TGCGCCAGCACGTCACACCCGGGGGGATCGAACACCGGGGAGCTGTTTTTT	CASTSHPGGSNTGELFF
TRBJ2-3	many	TRBV11-3	-	TGTGCCAGCAGGCGTTACGGGACCGCAGATACGCAGTATTTT	CASRRYGTADTQYF
TRBJ2-1	few	TRBV24-1	-	TGTGCCACCGGGAGGAGGGGAAGTTACAATGAGCAGTTCTTC	CATGRRGSYNEQFF
TRBJ2-1	-	TRBV20-1	TRBD2	TGCAGTGCCAGTCTAGCGGGAGGGCCTAACGAGCAGTTCTTC	CSASLAGGPNEQFF